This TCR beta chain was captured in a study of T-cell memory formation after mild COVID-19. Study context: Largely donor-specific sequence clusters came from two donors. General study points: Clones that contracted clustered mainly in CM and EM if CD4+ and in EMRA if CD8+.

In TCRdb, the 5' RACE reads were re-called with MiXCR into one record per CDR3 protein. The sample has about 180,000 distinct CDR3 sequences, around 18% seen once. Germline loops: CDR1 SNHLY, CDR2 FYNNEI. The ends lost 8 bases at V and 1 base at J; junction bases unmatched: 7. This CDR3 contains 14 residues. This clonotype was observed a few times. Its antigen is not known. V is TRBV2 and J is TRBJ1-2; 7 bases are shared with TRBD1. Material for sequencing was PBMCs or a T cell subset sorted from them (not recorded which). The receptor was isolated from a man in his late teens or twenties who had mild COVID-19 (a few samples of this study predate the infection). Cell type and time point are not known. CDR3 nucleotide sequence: TGTGCCAGCTCCGGGACAGCCCTTAACTATGGCTACACCTTC. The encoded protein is CASSGTALNYGYTF.